Below, 12 T cell receptor beta chains from the same sample are listed, as sequenced in a study of shared clonotypes between healthy human individuals (dated by TCRdb to about 2020). The library was made by the immunoSEQ multiplex PCR assay. The table was pulled from immuneACCESS by TCRdb, which kept in-frame rearrangements only. Such tables lose some clones; where checked, under half of the loss comes from unresolved V genes, and the rest has no known cause. This sample is represented by some 500,000 clones; around three quarters of them were singletons. The ten largest account for roughly 12% of the sample. Sequenced input: PBMCs. These receptors were collected from a middle-aged woman in good health. Some clones in this sample may be carry-over from other donors' samples.

The chain's CDR3 is CASSKAPETNTEAFF. CDR3 coding DNA: TGTGCCAGCAGCAAAGCTCCGGAGACGAACACTGAAGCTTTCTTT. The genes are TRBV21-1 and TRBJ1-1. TRBV21-1 is shown as a pseudogene. The CDR3 runs 15 residues.

This chain joins TRBV27 and TRBJ2-3, with D perhaps TRBD1 or TRBD2 (5 bases each). The CDR3 is 15 amino acids. Trimming cost V 5 bases and J 1 base, with 13 bases left between them. Germline CDR1 is MNHEY and CDR2 is SMNVEV (reference sequence). The CDR3: CASSPGAWGTDTQYF. DNA for the CDR3: TGTGCCAGCAGTCCCGGGGCTTGGGGCACAGATACGCAGTATTTT.

CDR3 sequence reads: CASRGPLADTQYF. Written as DNA, the CDR3 is TGTGCCAGCAGAGGCCCCCTCGCAGATACGCAGTATTTT. The chain joins TRBV2 to TRBJ2-3; D remains unclear. Germline-derived CDR1 and CDR2 are SNHLY and FYNNEI. CDR3 length equals 13 residues. Trimming took off 6 bases at V and 4 bases at J, with 11 bases between the two ends. Full variable domain (rest looked up from reference TRBV2 and TRBJ2-3): EPEVTQTPSHQVTQMGQEVILRCVPISNHLYFYWYRQILGQKVEFLVSFYNNEISEKSEIFDDQFSVERPDGSNFTLKIRSTKLEDSAMYFCASRGPLADTQYFGPGTRLTVL.

V usage is TRBV18 and J usage is TRBJ2-3; 8 nucleotides agree with TRBD1. The CDR3 covers 14 residues. V lost 3 bases, J lost 2 bases, and 1 base stayed unmatched. Germline V CDR1 and CDR2: KGHSH, LQKENI. The CDR3 DNA is TGTGCCAGCTCACCGACAGGGGACACAGATACGCAGTATTTT. It translates to CASSPTGDTDTQYF.

The V gene is TRBV7-2, the J gene TRBJ2-3, with D perhaps TRBD1 (6 bases). The CDR3 contains 15 residues. Deletions cut 2 bases from V and 2 bases from J, with 11 bases between. The germline V gene encodes CDR1 SGHTA and CDR2 FQGNSA. This CDR3 is CASSLWGQLTDTQYF. Here the CDR3 DNA reads TGTGCCAGCAGCTTATGGGGACAACTCACAGATACGCAGTATTTT.

V and J are TRBV7-9 and TRBJ2-2; D might be TRBD1 or TRBD2, each matching 5 bases. This CDR3 has 14 amino acids. Germline V lookup: CDR1 SEHNR, CDR2 FQNEAQ (reference sequence). V lost 5 bases and J lost 5, with 12 bases in between. The CDR3 is CASSPGTATGELFF. In nucleotides, the CDR3 is TGTGCCAGCAGCCCCGGGACGGCAACCGGGGAGCTGTTTTTT.

This clone was seen a single time. Other DNA sequences from this sample encode an identical CDR3 as well. The chain links TRBV5-1 to TRBJ1-5, with a possible D match to TRBD1 (5 bases). The CDR3 totals 14 residues. Germline CDR1 is SGHRS and CDR2 is YFSETQ. Trimming pared 4 bases from V and 5 bases from J, leaving 13 bases between. The chain's CDR3 is CASSLGQGDQPQHF. The CDR3 region has the DNA TGCGCCAGCAGCCTAGGACAAGGGGATCAGCCCCAGCATTTT. The full variable domain, with the rest looked up from reference TRBV5-1 and TRBJ1-5, is KAGVTQTPRYLIKTRGQQVTLSCSPISGHRSVSWYQQTPGQGLQFLFEYFSETQRNKGNFPGRFSGRQFSNSRSEMNVSTLELGDSALYLCASSLGQGDQPQHFGDGTRLSIL.

This chain connects TRBV28 to TRBJ2-5; 7 positions match TRBD2. The end of the DNA is better explained by TRBJ2-7, so the J call may be wrong. The CDR3 loop spans 14 amino acids. The germline gives CDR1 MDHEN, CDR2 SYDVKM. In DNA, the CDR3 is TGTGCCAGCAGGCCCGCTAGCGGAGCCTACGAGCAGTACTTC. Protein sequence: CASRPASGAYEQYF.

This rearrangement joins TRBV7-8 to TRBJ2-7; 8 bases agree with TRBD2. Germline values: CDR1 SGHVS, CDR2 FQNEAQ. This CDR3 has 15 amino acids. V shed 5 bases, J shed 7 bases, and the junction held 13 bases outside the gene matches. The chain's CDR3 is CASSRGRMGPGEQYF. The CDR3, as DNA: TGTGCCAGCAGCCGCGGGAGGATGGGCCCGGGAGAGCAGTACTTC.

The V gene is TRBV29-1, the J gene TRBJ2-5, with D unresolved. Looked up from germline, CDR1 is SQVTM and CDR2 is ANQGSEA. Trimming shortened V by 6 bases and J by 5 bases, and 10 bases separated the two germline ends. CDR3 length: 11 amino acids. The chain's CDR3 is CSVSGQETQYF. In DNA form, the CDR3 reads TGCAGCGTCAGTGGCCAGGAGACCCAGTACTTC.

For this clone: Different DNA sequences within this sample yield the same CDR3. The V call is TRBV7-3, the J call TRBJ2-2; no definite D call. Between the trimmed V and J ends, which lost 3 bases and 0 bases, there was a span of 5 bases. The CDR3 runs 14 residues. Germline-derived CDR1 and CDR2 are SGHTA and FQGTGA. The CDR3 region has the DNA TGTGCCAGCAGCTTCAACGCGAACACCGGGGAGCTGTTTTTT. Protein sequence: CASSFNANTGELFF. Looking up the rest from reference TRBV7-3 and TRBJ2-2 gives the full variable domain: GAGVSQTPSNKVTEKGKYVELRCDPISGHTALYWYRQSLGQGPEFLIYFQGTGAADDSGLPNDRFFAVRPEGSVSTLKIQRTERGDSAVYLCASSFNANTGELFFGEGSRLTVL.

The rearrangement uses TRBV12-2 and TRBJ1-5; the D call of TRBD1 is as the table states it, not checked on the DNA. TRBV12-2 is labeled a pseudogene. The CDR3 runs to 17 residues. In nucleotides, the CDR3 is TGTGCAAGTCGTCTGGACAGGGGCGAAAGGGGCAATCAGCCCCAGCATTTT. Protein: CASRLDRGERGNQPQHF.